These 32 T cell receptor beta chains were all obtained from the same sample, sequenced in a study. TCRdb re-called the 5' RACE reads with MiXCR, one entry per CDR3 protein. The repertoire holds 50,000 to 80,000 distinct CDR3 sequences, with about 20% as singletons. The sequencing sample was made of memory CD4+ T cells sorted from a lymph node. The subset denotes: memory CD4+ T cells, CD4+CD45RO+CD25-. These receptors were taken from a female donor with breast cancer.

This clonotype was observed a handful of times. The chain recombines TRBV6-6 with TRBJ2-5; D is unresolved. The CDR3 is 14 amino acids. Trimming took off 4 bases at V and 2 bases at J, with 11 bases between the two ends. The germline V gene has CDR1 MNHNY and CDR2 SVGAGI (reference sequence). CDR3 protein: CASSSARTQETQYF. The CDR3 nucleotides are TGTGCCAGCAGTTCCGCCCGGACGCAAGAGACCCAGTACTTC.

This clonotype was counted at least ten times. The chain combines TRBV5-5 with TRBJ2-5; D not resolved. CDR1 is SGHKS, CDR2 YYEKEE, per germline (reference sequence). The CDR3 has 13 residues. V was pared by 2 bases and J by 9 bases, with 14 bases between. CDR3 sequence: CASSFLRFGAQYF. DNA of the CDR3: TGTGCCAGCAGCTTCTTACGGTTCGGAGCCCAGTACTTC.

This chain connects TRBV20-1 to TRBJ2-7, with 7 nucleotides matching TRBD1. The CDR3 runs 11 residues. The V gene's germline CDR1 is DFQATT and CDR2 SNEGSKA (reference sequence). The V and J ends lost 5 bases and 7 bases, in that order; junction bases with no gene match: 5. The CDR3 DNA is TGCAGTGCTGGGACAGCTCGGGAGCAGTACTTC. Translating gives CSAGTAREQYF.

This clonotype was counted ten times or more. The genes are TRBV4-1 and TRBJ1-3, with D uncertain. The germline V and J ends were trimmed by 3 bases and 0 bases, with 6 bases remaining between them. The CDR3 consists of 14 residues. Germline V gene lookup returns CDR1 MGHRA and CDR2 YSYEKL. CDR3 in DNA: TGCGCCAGCAGCCACAGAGTCTCTGGAAACACCATATATTTT. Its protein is CASSHRVSGNTIYF.

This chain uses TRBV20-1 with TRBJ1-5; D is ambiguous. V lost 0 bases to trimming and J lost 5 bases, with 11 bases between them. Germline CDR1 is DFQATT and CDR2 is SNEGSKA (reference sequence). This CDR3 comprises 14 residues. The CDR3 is CSAREPGVYQPQHF. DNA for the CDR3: TGCAGTGCTAGAGAGCCGGGCGTCTATCAGCCCCAGCATTTT.

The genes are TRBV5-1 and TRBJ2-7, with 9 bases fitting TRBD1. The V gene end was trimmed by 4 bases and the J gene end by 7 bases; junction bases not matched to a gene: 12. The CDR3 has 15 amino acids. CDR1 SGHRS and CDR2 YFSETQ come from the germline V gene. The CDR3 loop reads CASSDRDRDRWEQYF. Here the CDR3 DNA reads TGCGCCAGCAGCGACCGGGACAGGGACCGATGGGAGCAGTACTTC.

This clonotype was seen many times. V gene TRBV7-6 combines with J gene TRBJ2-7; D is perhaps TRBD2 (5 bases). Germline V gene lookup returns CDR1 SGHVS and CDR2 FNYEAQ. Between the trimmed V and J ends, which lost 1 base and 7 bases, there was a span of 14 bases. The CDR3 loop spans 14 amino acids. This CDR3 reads CASSLGPGSGEQYF. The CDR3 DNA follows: TGTGCCAGCAGCTTAGGTCCCGGGTCGGGGGAGCAGTACTTC.

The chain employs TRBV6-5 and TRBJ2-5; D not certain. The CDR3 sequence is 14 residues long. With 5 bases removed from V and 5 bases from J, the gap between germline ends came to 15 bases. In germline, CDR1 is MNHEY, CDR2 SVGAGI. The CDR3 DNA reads TGTGCCAGCAGTGCGGCCTCCGGCCAGGAGACCCAGTACTTC. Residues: CASSAASGQETQYF.

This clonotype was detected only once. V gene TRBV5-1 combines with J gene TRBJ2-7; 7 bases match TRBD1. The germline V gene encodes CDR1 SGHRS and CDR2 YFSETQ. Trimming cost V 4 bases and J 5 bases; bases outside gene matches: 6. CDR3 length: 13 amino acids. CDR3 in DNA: TGCGCCAGCAGCGTCGGGACAGCCAACGAGCAGTACTTC. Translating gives CASSVGTANEQYF.

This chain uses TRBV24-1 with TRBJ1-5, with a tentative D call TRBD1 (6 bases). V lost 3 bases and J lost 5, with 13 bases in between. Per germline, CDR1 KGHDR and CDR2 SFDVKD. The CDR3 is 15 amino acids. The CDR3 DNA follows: TGTGCCACCAGTGATGCGGGACAACCTGATCAGCCCCAGCATTTT. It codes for CATSDAGQPDQPQHF.

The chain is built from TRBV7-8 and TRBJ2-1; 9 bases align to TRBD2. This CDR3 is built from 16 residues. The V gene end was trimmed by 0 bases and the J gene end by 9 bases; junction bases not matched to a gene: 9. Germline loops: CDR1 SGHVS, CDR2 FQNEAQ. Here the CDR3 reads CASSLALRGRASEQFF. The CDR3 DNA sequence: TGTGCCAGCAGCTTAGCGCTCCGCGGGAGGGCTAGTGAGCAGTTCTTC.

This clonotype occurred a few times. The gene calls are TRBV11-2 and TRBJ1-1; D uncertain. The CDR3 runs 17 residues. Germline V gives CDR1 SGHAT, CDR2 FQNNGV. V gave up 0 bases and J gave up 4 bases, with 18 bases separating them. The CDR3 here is CASSLESVTSHGTEAFF. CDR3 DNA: TGTGCCAGCAGCTTAGAATCAGTGACATCCCATGGCACTGAAGCTTTCTTT.

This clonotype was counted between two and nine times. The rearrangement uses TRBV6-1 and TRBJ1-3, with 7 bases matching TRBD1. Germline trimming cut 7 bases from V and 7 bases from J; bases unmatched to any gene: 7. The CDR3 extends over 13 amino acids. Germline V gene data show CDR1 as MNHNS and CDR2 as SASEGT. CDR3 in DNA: TGTGCCAGCACGGAGAGGGGGCGGAACACCATATATTTT. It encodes CASTERGRNTIYF.

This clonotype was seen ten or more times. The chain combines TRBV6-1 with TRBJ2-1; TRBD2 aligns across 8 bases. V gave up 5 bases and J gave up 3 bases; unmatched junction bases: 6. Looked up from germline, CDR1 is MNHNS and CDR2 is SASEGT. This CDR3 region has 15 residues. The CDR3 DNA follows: TGTGCCAGCAGTATGCGGGAGGAGTTCTACAATGAGCAGTTCTTC. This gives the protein CASSMREEFYNEQFF.

CDR3 protein: CASSQDWDRGLGYTF. CDR3 in DNA: TGCGCCAGCAGCCAAGATTGGGACAGGGGGTTAGGCTACACCTTC. This sequence joins TRBV4-3 and TRBJ1-2; 11 bases line up with TRBD1. Germline trimming cut 0 bases from V and 8 bases from J; bases unmatched to any gene: 5. The CDR3 runs 15 residues. Germline CDR1 LGHNA, CDR2 YSLEER.

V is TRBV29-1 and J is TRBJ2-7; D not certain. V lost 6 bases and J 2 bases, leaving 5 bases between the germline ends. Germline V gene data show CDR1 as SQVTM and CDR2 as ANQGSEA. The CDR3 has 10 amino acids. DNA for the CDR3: TGCAGCGTCACAACCTACGAGCAGTACTTC. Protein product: CSVTTYEQYF.

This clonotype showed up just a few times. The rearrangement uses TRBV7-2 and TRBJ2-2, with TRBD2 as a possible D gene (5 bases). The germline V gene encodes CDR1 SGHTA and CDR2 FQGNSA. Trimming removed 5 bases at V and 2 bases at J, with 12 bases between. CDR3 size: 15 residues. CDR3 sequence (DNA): TGTGCCAGCAGCAGGCGGGCGTCCAACACCGGGGAGCTGTTTTTT. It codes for CASSRRASNTGELFF.

In DNA form, the CDR3 reads TGTGCCAGCAGCTCTACCGGGACTCAAAATGAGCAGTTCTTC. Translation gives CASSSTGTQNEQFF. The V and J genes are TRBV7-9 and TRBJ2-1; a possible D gene is TRBD2 (6 bases). There are 14 residues in the CDR3. Trimming took 4 bases from V and 7 from J, leaving 14 bases between them. Germline CDR1 is SEHNR and CDR2 is FQNEAQ (reference sequence).

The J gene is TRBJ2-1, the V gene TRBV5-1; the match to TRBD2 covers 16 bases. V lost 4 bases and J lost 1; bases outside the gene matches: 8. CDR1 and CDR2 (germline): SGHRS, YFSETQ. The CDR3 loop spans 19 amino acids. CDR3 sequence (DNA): TGCGCCAGCAGCAGAACCGGGACTAGCGGGAGGGCGTCCTACAATGAGCAGTTCTTC. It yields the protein CASSRTGTSGRASYNEQFF.

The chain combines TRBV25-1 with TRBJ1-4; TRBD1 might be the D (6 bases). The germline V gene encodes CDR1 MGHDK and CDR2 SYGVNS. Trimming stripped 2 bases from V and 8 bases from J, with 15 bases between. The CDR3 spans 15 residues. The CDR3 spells CASSEPPPGVEKLFF. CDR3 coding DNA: TGTGCCAGCAGTGAACCTCCGCCAGGGGTGGAAAAACTGTTTTTT.

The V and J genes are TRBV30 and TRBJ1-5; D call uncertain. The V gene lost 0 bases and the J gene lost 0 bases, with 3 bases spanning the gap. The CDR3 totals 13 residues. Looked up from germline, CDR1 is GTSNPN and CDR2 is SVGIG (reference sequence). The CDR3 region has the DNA TGTGCCTGGAGTGTTCCTAGCAATCAGCCCCAGCATTTT. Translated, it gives CAWSVPSNQPQHF. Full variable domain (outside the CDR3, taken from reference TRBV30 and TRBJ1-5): SQTIHQWPATLVQPVGSPLSLECTVEGTSNPNLYWYRQAAGRGLQLLFYSVGIGQISSEVPQNLSASRPQDRQFILSSKKLLLSDSGFYLCAWSVPSNQPQHFGDGTRLSIL.

DNA for the CDR3: TGTGCCAGCAGTCTTCGGGACAGTGAAGCTTTCTTT. It specifies CASSLRDSEAFF. The chain carries TRBV28 and TRBJ1-1, with 7 bases lining up with TRBD1. The V segment lost 5 bases and the J segment 7 bases; nucleotides outside the gene matches: 4. Germline CDR1 reads MDHEN; CDR2 reads SYDVKM. This CDR3 contains 12 residues.

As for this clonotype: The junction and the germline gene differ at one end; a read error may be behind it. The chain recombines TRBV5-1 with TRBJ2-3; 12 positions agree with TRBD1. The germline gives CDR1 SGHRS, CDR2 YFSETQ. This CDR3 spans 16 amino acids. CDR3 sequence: CASSTGGTGGTDTRYF. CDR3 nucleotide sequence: TGCGCCAGCAGCACCGGGGGGACAGGGGGCACAGATACGCGGTATTTT.

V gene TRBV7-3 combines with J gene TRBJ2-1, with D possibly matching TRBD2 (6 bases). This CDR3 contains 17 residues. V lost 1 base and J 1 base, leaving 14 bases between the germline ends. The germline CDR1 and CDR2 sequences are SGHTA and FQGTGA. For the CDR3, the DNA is TGTGCCAGCAGCTTAAACGTGGGCGCGGGATCCTACAATGAGCAGTTCTTC. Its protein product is CASSLNVGAGSYNEQFF.

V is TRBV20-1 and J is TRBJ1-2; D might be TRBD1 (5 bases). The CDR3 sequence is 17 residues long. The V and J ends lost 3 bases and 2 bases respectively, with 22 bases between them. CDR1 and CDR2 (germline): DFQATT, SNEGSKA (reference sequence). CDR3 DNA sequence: TGCAGTGCTAGCGGGGCCAGGGCGGTTCAAGCGAACTATGGCTACACCTTC. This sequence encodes CSASGARAVQANYGYTF.

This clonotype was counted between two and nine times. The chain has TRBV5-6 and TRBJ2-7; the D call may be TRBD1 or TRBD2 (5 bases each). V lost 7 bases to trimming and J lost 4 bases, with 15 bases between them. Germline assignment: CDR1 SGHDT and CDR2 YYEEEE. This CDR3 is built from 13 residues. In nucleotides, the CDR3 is TGTGCCAGCGGGCCCCAGGGCGGGTACGAGCAGTACTTC. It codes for CASGPQGGYEQYF.

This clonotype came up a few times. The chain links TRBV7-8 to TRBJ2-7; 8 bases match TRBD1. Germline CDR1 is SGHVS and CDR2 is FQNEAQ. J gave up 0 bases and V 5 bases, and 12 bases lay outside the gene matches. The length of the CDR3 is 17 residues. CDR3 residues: CASSAAHPGQASYEQYF. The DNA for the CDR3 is TGTGCCAGCAGCGCTGCACACCCGGGACAGGCCTCCTACGAGCAGTACTTC.

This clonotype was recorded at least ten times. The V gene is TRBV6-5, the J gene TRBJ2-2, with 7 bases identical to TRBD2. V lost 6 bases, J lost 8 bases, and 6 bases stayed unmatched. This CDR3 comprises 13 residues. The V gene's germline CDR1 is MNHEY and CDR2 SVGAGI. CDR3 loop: CASRLSSGGELFF. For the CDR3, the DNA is TGTGCCAGCAGACTTTCTAGCGGAGGGGAGCTGTTTTTT.

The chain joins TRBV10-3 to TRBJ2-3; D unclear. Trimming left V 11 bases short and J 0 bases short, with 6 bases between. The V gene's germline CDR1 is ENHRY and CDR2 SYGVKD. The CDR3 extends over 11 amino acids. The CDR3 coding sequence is TGTGCCTCCCATAGCACAGATACGCAGTATTTT. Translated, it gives CASHSTDTQYF.

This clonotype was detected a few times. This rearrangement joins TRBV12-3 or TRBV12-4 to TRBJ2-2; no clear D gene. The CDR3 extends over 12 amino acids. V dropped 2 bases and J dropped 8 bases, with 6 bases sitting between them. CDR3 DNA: TGTGCCAGCAGTTTATATGGTGGGGAGCTGTTTTTT. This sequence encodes CASSLYGGELFF.

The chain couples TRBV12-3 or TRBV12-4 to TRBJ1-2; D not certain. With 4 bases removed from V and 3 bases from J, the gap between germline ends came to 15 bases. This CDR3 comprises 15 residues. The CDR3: CASSWDSVIDYGYTF. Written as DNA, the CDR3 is TGTGCCAGCAGTTGGGATAGCGTCATCGACTATGGCTACACCTTC.

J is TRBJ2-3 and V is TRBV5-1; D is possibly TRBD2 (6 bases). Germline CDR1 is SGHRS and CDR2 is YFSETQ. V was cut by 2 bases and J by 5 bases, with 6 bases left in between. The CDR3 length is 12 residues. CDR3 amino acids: CASSFSGDTQYF. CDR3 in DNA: TGCGCCAGCAGCTTTAGCGGAGATACGCAGTATTTT.